The clone carrying this T cell receptor (beta chain) was counted many times. The antigen remains unidentified. TCRdb independently ran MiXCR on the RT-PCR reads; one entry per CDR3 protein. The data contain about 530,000 distinct CDR3 sequences, 10% to 15% of them singletons. The data belong to a study of response to subunit inactivated influenza vaccine. Broader study findings: T cells newly recruited by each seasonal influenza vaccination are few, the authors suggested.

Looked up from germline, CDR1 is MNHEY and CDR2 is SVGAGI. The trim removed 0 bases at V and 6 bases at J, leaving 8 bases unmatched. CDR3 length: 19 amino acids. The sequence was collected from a middle-aged man who received an inactivated influenza vaccine. The chain carries TRBV6-5 and TRBJ2-1, with TRBD2 matching 16 bases. The specimen comprised PBMCs from blood, sampled more than 35 days after vaccination. CDR3 protein: CASSYSPGLAGGTPNEQFF. In DNA form, the CDR3 reads TGTGCCAGCAGTTACTCTCCGGGACTAGCGGGGGGGACCCCCAATGAGCAGTTCTTC.